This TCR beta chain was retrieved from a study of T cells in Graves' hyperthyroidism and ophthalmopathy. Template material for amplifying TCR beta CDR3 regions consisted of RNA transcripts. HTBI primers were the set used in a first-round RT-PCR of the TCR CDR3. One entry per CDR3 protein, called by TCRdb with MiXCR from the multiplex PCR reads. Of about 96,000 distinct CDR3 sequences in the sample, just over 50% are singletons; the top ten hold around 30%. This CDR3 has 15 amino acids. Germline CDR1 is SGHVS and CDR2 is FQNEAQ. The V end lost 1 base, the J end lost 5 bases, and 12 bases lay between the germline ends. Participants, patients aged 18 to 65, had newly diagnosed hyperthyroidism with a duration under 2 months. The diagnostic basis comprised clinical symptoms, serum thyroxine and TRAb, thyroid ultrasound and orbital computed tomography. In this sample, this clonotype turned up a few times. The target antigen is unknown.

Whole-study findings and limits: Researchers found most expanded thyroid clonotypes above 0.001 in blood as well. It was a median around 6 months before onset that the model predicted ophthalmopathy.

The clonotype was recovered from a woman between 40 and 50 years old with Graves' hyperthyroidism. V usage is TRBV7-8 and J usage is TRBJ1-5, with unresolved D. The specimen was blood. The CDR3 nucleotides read TGTGCCAGCAGCTTAGAGTTAGGGCAGGATCAGCCCCAGCATTTT. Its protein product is CASSLELGQDQPQHF.